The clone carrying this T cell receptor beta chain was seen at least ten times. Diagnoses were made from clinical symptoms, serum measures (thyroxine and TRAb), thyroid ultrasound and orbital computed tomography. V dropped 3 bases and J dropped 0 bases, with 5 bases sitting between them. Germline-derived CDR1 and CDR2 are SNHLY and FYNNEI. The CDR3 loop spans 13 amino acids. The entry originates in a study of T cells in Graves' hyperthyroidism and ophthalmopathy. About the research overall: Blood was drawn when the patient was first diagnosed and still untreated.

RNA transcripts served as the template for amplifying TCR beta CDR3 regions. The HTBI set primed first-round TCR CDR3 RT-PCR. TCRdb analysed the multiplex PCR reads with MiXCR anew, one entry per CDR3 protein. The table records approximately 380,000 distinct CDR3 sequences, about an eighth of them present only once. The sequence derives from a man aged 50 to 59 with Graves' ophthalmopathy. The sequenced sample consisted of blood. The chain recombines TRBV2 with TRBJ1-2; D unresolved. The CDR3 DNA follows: TGTGCCAGCAGTGAGACTCCTAACTATGGCTACACCTTC. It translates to CASSETPNYGYTF.